Sequencing of this T cell receptor (beta chain) was carried out in a study of identical twins. Study observations and caveats: In cord blood, abundant beta clonotypes had fewer insertions; memory showed no trend. Modeled out-of-frame TCR alpha sharing in monozygotic twins fell below observed levels.

Unique molecular identifiers were present on cDNA, and template switching added a universal primer site. TCRdb re-called the 5' RACE reads with MiXCR, one entry per CDR3 protein. The table shows hundreds of thousands of distinct CDR3 sequences, with approximately 6% occurring only once. The CDR3 contains 14 residues. Germline-derived CDR1 and CDR2 are DFQATT and SNEGSKA (reference sequence). Trimming took off 4 bases at V and 3 bases at J, with 13 bases between the two ends. This clonotype was seen only a few times. Its specificity is unknown. The J gene is TRBJ2-4, the V gene TRBV20-1; possible D gene TRBD2, 6 bases. Material for sequencing was naive T cells sorted from blood. The receptor was derived from a man younger than 35 in good health. In DNA, the CDR3 is TGCAGTGCTACCAGCTTAGCGGTCAAAAACATTCAGTACTTC. Amino acid sequence: CSATSLAVKNIQYF.